This T cell receptor beta chain is from a study of CD8 T cells in ankylosing spondylitis. Germline CDR1 is SNHLY and CDR2 is FYNNEI. Trimming removed 4 bases from V and 3 bases from J; junction bases left unmatched: 2. This CDR3 is built from 15 residues. TCRdb reanalysed the 5' RACE reads using MiXCR and keeps one entry per CDR3 protein. This sample carries fewer than 250,000 distinct CDR3 sequences, more than 9% of them seen once, and the ten largest clones take roughly a fifth. Many counts were recorded for this clonotype. Sequencing was done on a sample of blood, either unsorted or a sorted T cell fraction (not recorded which). The sequence was obtained from a male donor with ankylosing spondylitis or in good health (not recorded which). The chain links TRBV2 to TRBJ2-2; TRBD1 matches 10 bases. The CDR3 nucleotides are TGTGCCAGCAGTGCGGGGACAGGGGACACCGGGGAGCTGTTTTTT. Its protein is CASSAGTGDTGELFF.